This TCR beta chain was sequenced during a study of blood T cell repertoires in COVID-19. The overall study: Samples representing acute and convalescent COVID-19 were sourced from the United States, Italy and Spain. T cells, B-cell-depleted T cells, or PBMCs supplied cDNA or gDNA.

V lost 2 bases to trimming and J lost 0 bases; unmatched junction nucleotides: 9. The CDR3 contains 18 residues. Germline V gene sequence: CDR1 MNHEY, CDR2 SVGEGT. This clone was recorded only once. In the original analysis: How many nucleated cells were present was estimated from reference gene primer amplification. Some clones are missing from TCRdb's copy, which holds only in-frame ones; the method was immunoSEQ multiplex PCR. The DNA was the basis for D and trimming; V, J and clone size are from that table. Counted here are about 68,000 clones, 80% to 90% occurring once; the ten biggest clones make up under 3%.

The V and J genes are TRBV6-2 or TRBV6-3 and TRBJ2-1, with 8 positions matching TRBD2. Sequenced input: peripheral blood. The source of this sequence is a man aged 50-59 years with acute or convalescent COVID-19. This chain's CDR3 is CASSYRAGDTSSYNEQFF. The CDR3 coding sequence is TGTGCCAGCAGTTACCGAGCGGGGGACACAAGCTCCTACAATGAGCAGTTCTTC.